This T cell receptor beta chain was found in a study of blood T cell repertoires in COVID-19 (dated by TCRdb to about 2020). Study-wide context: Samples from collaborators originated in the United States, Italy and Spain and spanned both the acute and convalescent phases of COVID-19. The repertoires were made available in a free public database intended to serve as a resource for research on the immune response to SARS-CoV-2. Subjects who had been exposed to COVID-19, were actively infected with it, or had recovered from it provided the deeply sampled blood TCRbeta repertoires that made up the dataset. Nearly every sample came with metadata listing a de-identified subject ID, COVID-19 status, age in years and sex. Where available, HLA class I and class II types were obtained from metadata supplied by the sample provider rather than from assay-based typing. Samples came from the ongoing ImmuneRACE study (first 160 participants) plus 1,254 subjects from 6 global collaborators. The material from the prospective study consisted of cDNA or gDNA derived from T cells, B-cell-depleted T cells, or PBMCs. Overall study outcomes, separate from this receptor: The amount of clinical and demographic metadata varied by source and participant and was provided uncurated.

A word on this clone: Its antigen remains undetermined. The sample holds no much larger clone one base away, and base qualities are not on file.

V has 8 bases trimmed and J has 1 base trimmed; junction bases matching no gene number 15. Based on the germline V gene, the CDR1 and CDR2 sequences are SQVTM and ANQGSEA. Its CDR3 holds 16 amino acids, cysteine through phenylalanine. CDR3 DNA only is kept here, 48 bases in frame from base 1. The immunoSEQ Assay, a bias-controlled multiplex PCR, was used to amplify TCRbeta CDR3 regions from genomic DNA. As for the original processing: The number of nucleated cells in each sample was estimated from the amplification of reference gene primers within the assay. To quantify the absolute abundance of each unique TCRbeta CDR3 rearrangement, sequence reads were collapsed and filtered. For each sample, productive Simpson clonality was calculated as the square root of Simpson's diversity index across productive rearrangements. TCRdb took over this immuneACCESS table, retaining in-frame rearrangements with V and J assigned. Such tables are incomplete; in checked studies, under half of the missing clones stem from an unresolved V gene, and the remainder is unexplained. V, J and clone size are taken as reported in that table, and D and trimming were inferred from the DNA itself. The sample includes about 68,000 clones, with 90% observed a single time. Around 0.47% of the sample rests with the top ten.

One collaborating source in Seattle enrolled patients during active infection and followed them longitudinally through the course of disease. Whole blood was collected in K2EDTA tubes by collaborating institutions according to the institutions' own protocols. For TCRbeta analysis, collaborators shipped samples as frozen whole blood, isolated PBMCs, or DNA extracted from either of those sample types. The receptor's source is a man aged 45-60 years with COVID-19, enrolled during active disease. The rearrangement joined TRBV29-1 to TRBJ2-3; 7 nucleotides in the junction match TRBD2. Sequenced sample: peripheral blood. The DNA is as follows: TGCAGCCATCTTCGGGGAGGGCCATTTGGCACAGATACGCAGTATTTT. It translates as CSHLRGGPFGTDTQYF.